A single sample is the source of the 12 T cell receptor beta chains below, sequenced in a study of blood T cells in healthy people across ages. Alongside a J-beta primer mix, a sample-barcoded 5' primer served in a second PCR lasting about 7 to 12 cycles. MiXCR, applied by TCRdb to the 5' RACE reads, yields one record per CDR3 protein. The table includes 800,000 to 950,000 distinct CDR3 sequences, 36% detected once. Sequenced sample: blood. All receptors come from a man aged 18 to 30 in good health.

This clonotype was counted at least ten times. The chain carries TRBV7-8 and TRBJ2-3, with D possibly being TRBD1 (6 bases). The CDR3 extends over 15 amino acids. The germline CDR1 and CDR2 sequences are SGHVS and FQNEAQ. Trimming pared 1 base from V and 0 bases from J, leaving 8 bases between. CDR3 DNA sequence: TGTGCCAGCAGCTTAGGGACAGCTAGCACAGATACGCAGTATTTT. Translating it yields CASSLGTASTDTQYF.

Only a few counts were recorded for this clonotype. The chain links TRBV12-3 or TRBV12-4 to TRBJ1-5, with D maybe TRBD1 (5 bases). This CDR3 comprises 14 residues. With 4 bases removed from V and 2 bases from J, the gap between germline ends came to 9 bases. The CDR3 DNA reads TGTGCCAGCAGTTATCAGGGTGGCAATCAGCCCCAGCATTTT. The encoded protein is CASSYQGGNQPQHF.

Note on this clonotype: This sequence may be a read error, since a much larger clone differs from it by one base. The DNA for the CDR3 is TGTGCTAGTGGTTTTGGTTGGGCCCAACAAGAGACCCAGTTCTTC. This translates into CASGFGWAQQETQFF. The chain carries TRBV12-5 and TRBJ2-1; the D is unclear. The CDR3 runs 15 residues. V dropped 3 bases and J dropped 13 bases, with 22 bases sitting between them. The germline gives CDR1 LGHNT, CDR2 FRNRAP.

The chain couples TRBV6-2 or TRBV6-3 to TRBJ2-1; D is unclear. V was clipped by 4 bases and J by 5 bases, with 12 bases between them. Germline V CDR1 and CDR2: MNHEY, SVGEGT. The CDR3 consists of 14 residues. The DNA of the CDR3 is TGTGCCAGCAGTTGGGTAGCAGCCGACAATGAGCAGTTCTTC. This gives the protein CASSWVAADNEQFF.

This clonotype was found a few times. The chain has TRBV6-5 and TRBJ2-3; 7 positions agree with TRBD2. Trimming cost V 6 bases and J 0 bases; bases outside gene matches: 3. This CDR3 has 14 residues. Germline lookup yields CDR1 MNHEY and CDR2 SVGAGI. CDR3 nucleotides: TGTGCCAGCAGGGATAGCGGGAGCACAGATACGCAGTATTTT. Translated: CASRDSGSTDTQYF.

The chain combines TRBV5-5 with TRBJ1-1; TRBD1 is a possible D gene (6 bases). The length of the CDR3 is 16 residues. Germline-derived CDR1 and CDR2 are SGHKS and YYEKEE (reference sequence). With 0 bases removed from V and 6 bases from J, the gap between germline ends came to 18 bases. CDR3 in DNA: TGTGCCAGCAGCTTGGAGGGGGGCGCGAAAATGGCTGAAGCTTTCTTT. Encoded protein: CASSLEGGAKMAEAFF.

The gene calls are TRBV12-3 or TRBV12-4 and TRBJ2-1; possible D gene TRBD1, 6 bases. The J call may not be correct, given that the DNA end is closer to TRBJ2-7. This CDR3 has 16 residues. The CDR3 DNA reads as TGTGCCAGCAGATACAGGGCGTCCAGCTCCTACAATGAGCAGTACTTC. Amino acids: CASRYRASSSYNEQYF.

This clonotype has a handful of counts. The gene calls are TRBV29-1 and TRBJ2-7; D possibly matches TRBD1 or TRBD2 (5 bases each). Trimming stripped 6 bases from V and 1 base from J, with 13 bases between. Germline CDR1 SQVTM, CDR2 ANQGSEA. The CDR3 spans 13 residues. The CDR3 here is CSVRDVGSYEQYF. The CDR3 DNA reads as TGCAGCGTGAGGGACGTAGGATCCTACGAGCAGTACTTC.

The genes are TRBV5-8 and TRBJ2-1, with D perhaps being TRBD1 or TRBD2 (5 bases each). The germline V gene has CDR1 SGHTS and CDR2 YDEGEE. V was shortened by 4 bases and J by 6 bases, with 14 bases between the two germline ends. The length of the CDR3 is 14 residues. In nucleotides, the CDR3 is TGTGCCAGCAGCCTGAGGACACTAGGCAATGAGCAGTTCTTC. Translating gives CASSLRTLGNEQFF.

This clonotype appeared once. A much larger clone lies a single base off, so this may be a read error. The rearrangement joins TRBV20-1 to TRBJ1-2; D possibly corresponds to TRBD1 (6 bases). This CDR3 region has 12 residues. The V end lost 3 bases, the J end lost 8 bases, and 13 bases lay between the germline ends. Germline CDR1 is DFQATT and CDR2 is SNEGSKA (reference sequence). CDR3 nucleotides: TGCAGTGCTAGTGGGGGGCGTGTGGGCTACACCTTC. Translating gives CSASGGRVGYTF.

This clonotype showed up just a few times. The V call is TRBV7-9, the J call TRBJ1-4; 8 bases line up with TRBD1. V shed 5 bases and J 0 bases; nucleotides not matched to a gene: 11. Germline V gene lookup returns CDR1 SEHNR and CDR2 FQNEAQ (reference sequence). CDR3 length equals 18 residues. The CDR3 coding sequence is TGTGCCAGCAGCCACGGGACAGGCTGGGGGGCAACTAATGAAAAACTGTTTTTT. It yields the protein CASSHGTGWGATNEKLFF.

This chain uses TRBV7-2 with TRBJ2-7; D may be TRBD2 (6 bases). V gave up 3 bases and J gave up 8 bases, with 17 bases separating them. The CDR3 is 14 residues long. Germline values: CDR1 SGHTA, CDR2 FQGNSA. The CDR3: CASSLEGVGSQQYF. The CDR3 bases are TGTGCCAGCAGCTTGGAGGGAGTTGGTTCGCAGCAGTACTTC. The full variable domain, with the rest looked up from reference TRBV7-2 and TRBJ2-7, is GAGVSQSPSNKVTEKGKDVELRCDPISGHTALYWYRQSLGQGLEFLIYFQGNSAPDKSGLPSDRFSAERTGGSVSTLTIQRTQQEDSAVYLCASSLEGVGSQQYFGPGTRLTVT.